This T cell receptor beta chain was obtained from a study of T cell responses to AZD1222 COVID-19 vaccine (dated by TCRdb to about 2021). At the level of the whole study: Because spike-specific TCR depth and breadth did not differ between the two schedules, AZD1222 recipients who got a second dose at roughly 4 weeks were pooled with those who got a second dose at roughly 12 weeks. Trial participants were enrolled by age into 18-55, 56-69 and 70-plus year subgroups, with approximately 160, 26 and 62 TCR-sequenced participants respectively. A total of about 230 trial participants underwent TCR sequencing, of whom 207 received two doses of AZD1222 and some 26 received two doses of the MenACWY control vaccine. Overall results and qualifications from the work: Because no day 14 peak-response samples were available, repertoires were characterized only after the peak T cell response. The 56-69-year group was small, and its depth increase did not reach significance, likely because of low power. Epitopes outside the regions mutated in the B.1.351 and B.1.1.7 variants were reportedly recognized by nearly half of the unique spike-specific TCRs. Conclusions about previously exposed vaccinees are limited, since just 5 or 6 AZD1222 recipients were seropositive for SARS-CoV-2 at baseline. Vaccine-associated CD4 TCRs spanned the whole spike protein, with dominant responses in regions 160-218 and 743-854. After two AZD1222 doses, both the breadth and the depth of spike-specific TCRs were significantly higher than at day 0 and than in MenACWY recipients. Participants were mostly white British and included more females than males, and it was suggested by the authors that clonal diversity may have been underestimated.

The time point tag for this specimen amounts to: baseline before first vaccination. Vaccinee samples were obtained from the UK trials COV001 and COV002, which included a single-blind randomized controlled phase 2/3 trial of AZD1222 (ChAdOx1 nCoV-19) in healthy adults. For TCRbeta chain sequencing, PBMC samples were collected from trial participants at day 0 and at day 28 after the second dose. The germline V gene sets CDR1 to SGDLS and CDR2 to YYNGEE. Deletion took 3 bases off V and 2 bases off J, with a span of 13 bases between the germline ends. Including cysteine and phenylalanine, the CDR3 has 15 amino acids. CDR3 DNA is the only sequence kept; it has 45 bases, read in frame from the first base. This clone has a single count. The antigen it recognizes is unknown. Nothing much larger sits one base from this clone, and base qualities are not available. The CDR3 regions of human TCRbeta chains were analyzed by immunosequencing. The authors' analysis ran thus. TCRs in the repertoires were compared against a reference library of SARS-CoV-2-specific TCRs that had been generated with the MIRA antigen-specificity platform. Breadth meant the fraction of unique TCRs that were SARS-CoV-2-associated, whereas depth meant the fraction of total T cells that were SARS-CoV-2-associated. Using the MIRA data, each spike-specific TCR was assigned both to the spike region to which the TCR was reactive and to a CD4 or CD8 class. Log10-transformed breadth and depth values were compared by one-way ANOVA with Sidak's multiple comparisons tests. As stored in TCRdb, this immuneACCESS dataset retains in-frame rearrangements with V and J assigned. A fraction of the clones does not appear; measured against another copy, unresolved V genes explain less than half of the discrepancy, and the remainder lacks a known reason. V, J and clone size were drawn from that table, and D and trimming were deduced from the DNA. The sample profile shows 150,000 to 200,000 clones; roughly nine tenths of them were found once. 1.5% to 2% of the sample rests with the top ten.

The receptor comes from an adult in good health. The V and J genes are TRBV9 and TRBJ2-3; the D segment could be TRBD1, given 6 matching bases. Specimen: peripheral blood, collected on day 0 of AZD1222 vaccination. The DNA sequence is as follows: TGTGCCAGCAGCGACCCCGGGACACACACAGATACGCAGTATTTT. It translates to CASSDPGTHTDTQYF.